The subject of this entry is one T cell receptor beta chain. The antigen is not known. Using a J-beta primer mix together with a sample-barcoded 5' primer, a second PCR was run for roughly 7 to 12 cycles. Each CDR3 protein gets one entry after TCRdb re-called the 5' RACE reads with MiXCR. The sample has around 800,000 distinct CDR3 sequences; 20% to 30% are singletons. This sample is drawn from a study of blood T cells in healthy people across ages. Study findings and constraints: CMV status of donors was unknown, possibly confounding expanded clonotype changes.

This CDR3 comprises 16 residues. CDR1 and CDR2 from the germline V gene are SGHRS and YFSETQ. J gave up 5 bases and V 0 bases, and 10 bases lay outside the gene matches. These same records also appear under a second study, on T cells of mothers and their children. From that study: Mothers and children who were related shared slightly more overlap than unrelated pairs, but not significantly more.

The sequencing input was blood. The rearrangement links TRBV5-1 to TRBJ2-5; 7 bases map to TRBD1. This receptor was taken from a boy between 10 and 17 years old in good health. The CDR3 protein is CASSLAARTRGETQYF. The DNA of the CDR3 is TGCGCCAGCAGCTTGGCCGCCCGGACCAGGGGGGAGACCCAGTACTTC.